These 7 T cell receptor beta chains originate from one sample sequenced in a study of siplizumab effects on memory and regulatory T cells. Repertoires were generated with immunoSEQ multiplex PCR, while TCRdb's copy carries only in-frame clones and drops some. This sample has some 100,000 clones, with 92% found just once. Input material: non-Treg CD4+ T cells sorted from blood. These receptors originate from a human donor in good health.

V is TRBV6-1 and J is TRBJ2-1; TRBD2 agrees at 8 bases. The CDR3 covers 14 residues. Germline V gene sequence: CDR1 MNHNS, CDR2 SASEGT. V gave up 8 bases and J gave up 2 bases; unmatched junction bases: 5. The CDR3: CASGKRGTYNEQFF. CDR3 in DNA: TGTGCCAGCGGTAAGCGGGGGACCTACAATGAGCAGTTCTTC.

The chain recombines TRBV7-2 with TRBJ2-1, with 12 nucleotides matching TRBD2. The CDR3 has 15 residues. Per the germline V gene, CDR1 is SGHTA and CDR2 is FQGNSA. V lost 11 bases and J lost 4; bases outside the gene matches: 9. The CDR3 sequence: CAGGLAGNLYNEQFF. DNA for the CDR3: TGTGCCGGTGGACTAGCGGGGAACTTATACAATGAGCAGTTCTTC.

This chain connects TRBV28 to TRBJ1-3, with D unresolved. Germline CDR1 reads MDHEN; CDR2 reads SYDVKM. V was clipped by 6 bases and J by 4 bases, with 13 bases between them. The CDR3 has 14 amino acids. CDR3 region: CASSPPLRGNTIYF. In nucleotides, the CDR3 is TGTGCCAGCAGCCCGCCACTGAGAGGAAACACCATATATTTT. Full variable domain (missing parts from reference TRBV28 and TRBJ1-3): DVKVTQSSRYLVKRTGEKVFLECVQDMDHENMFWYRQDPGLGLRLIYFSYDVKMKEKGDIPEGYSVSREKKERFSLILESASTNQTSMYLCASSPPLRGNTIYFGEGSWLTVV.

This chain connects TRBV9 to TRBJ2-5; the D call may be TRBD1 or TRBD2 (5 bases each). The CDR3 has 14 amino acids. Trimming took 0 bases from V and 9 from J, leaving 15 bases between them. CDR1 is SGDLS, CDR2 YYNGEE, per germline. This CDR3 reads CASSVDQFMGAQYF. The CDR3 DNA reads TGTGCCAGCAGCGTAGATCAGTTTATGGGGGCCCAGTACTTC.

This clone appeared once. The rearrangement joins TRBV19 to TRBJ2-3; D may be TRBD1 (6 bases). From germline, CDR1 is LNHDA and CDR2 SQIVND (reference sequence). This CDR3 spans 15 amino acids. V dropped 3 bases and J dropped 2 bases, with 12 bases sitting between them. The CDR3 region has the DNA TGTGCCAGTAGTATCCCCAAGGGGGACACAGATACGCAGTATTTT. Amino acid sequence: CASSIPKGDTDTQYF.

The chain links TRBV6-6 to TRBJ1-4; D ambiguous. The V gene's germline CDR1 is MNHNY and CDR2 SVGAGI (reference sequence). The length of the CDR3 is 11 residues. The ends were cut back, 5 bases at V and 8 bases at J, with 6 bases in the middle. CDR3 amino acids: CASSPKEKLFF. The CDR3 coding sequence is TGTGCCAGCAGTCCGAAAGAAAAACTGTTTTTT.

The chain employs TRBV10-3 and TRBJ2-1, with 7 bases identical to TRBD2. The CDR3 runs 13 residues. The V gene end was trimmed by 4 bases and the J gene end by 5 bases; junction bases not matched to a gene: 2. Per germline, CDR1 ENHRY and CDR2 SYGVKD. The CDR3 sequence is CAISGRGDNEQFF. In DNA, the CDR3 is TGTGCCATCAGTGGTCGGGGGGACAATGAGCAGTTCTTC.